A selection of T cell receptor beta chains follows, all from one sample in a study of shared clonotypes between healthy human individuals. This table comes from immunoSEQ multiplex PCR, and its TCRdb copy is limited to in-frame clones, with some not included. Of 760,000 or so clones listed, roughly 96% were seen once; the top ten hold about 0.22%. The source material was naive CD8+ T cells sorted from blood. The receptors here all came from a man aged 25 to 40 in good health. Both conserved end residues are part of each CDR3.

TRBV7-6 CASSRGLADTYEQYF
TRBV6-1 CASSPSPPNEQFF
TRBV18 CASSPWKAGGTNEQYF
TRBV25-1 CASSESASYGYTF
TRBV6-1 CASSELGLEGDTQYF
TRBV7-9 CASSPAGHLGYGYTF
TRBV27 CASRPVAGELDTQYF
TRBV4-1 CASSQLRGDEQFF
TRBV27 CASRPIQGANTEAFF
TRBV13 CASSISSGRGEQYF
TRBV28 CASSLSRRGTTEAFF
TRBV10-2 CASANRGASGKGSYNEQFF
TRBV4-3 CASSQGTGVQETQYF
TRBV18 CASSPTSGRTDTQYF
TRBV6-1 CASRGGLAADEQYF
TRBV28 CASQREQGYEQYF
TRBV7-9 CASSSPRNSIGWFDEQFF
TRBV7-9 CASSMNLREQFF
TRBV9 CASSPLRQGLDEQYF
TRBV9 CASSVPTSGANTGELFF
TRBV2 CASSGGGELFF
TRBV27 CASSLSGGLAVSDTQYF
TRBV6-5 CASTPRQTSYEQYF
TRBV15 CATSTEQEGDTEAFF
TRBV5-8 CASSLNGVLSNQPQHF
TRBV7-9 CASSPLWGLTDTQYF
TRBV9 CASSGQRNYGYTF
TRBV6-1 CASSEIMGTGSIQQYF
TRBV7-9 CASSSDLAEDSSYNEQFF
TRBV9 CASSVGGGDTQYF
TRBV18 CASSPSPAGSTDTQYF
TRBV9 CASSVDQNTNTGELFF